This T cell receptor beta chain was recovered during a study of shared clonotypes between healthy human individuals. Regarding the study as a whole: For naive CD4 cells, around 5.1% of clonotypes were shared across a handful of donors. Non-shared clonotypes had lower generation probabilities than those shared by all four donors.

Remarks on this clone: Its antigen remains unknown.

An approximately 200 ng quantity of DNA, 32,000 or so T cell genomes, went into the sorted-subset replicate PCRs. As originally analysed: Filtering differed, since immunoSEQ gave only junction sequences and no quality scores. Assay used: immunoSEQ multiplex PCR; TCRdb lists only in-frame clones, some missing. That table gives V, J and clone size, and the DNA gave D and trimming. Of about 2.3 million clones detected, 92% appear once; the ten largest clones hold around 0.4%. The receptor's source is a young man in good health. Some clones in this sample may be carry-over from other donors' samples. Sequenced sample: naive CD4+ T cells from PBMCs. The subset here: CD45RA+ positively selected.

This CDR3 is CASSLYPTDTQYF. The CDR3 nucleotides read TGTGCCAGCAGCTTATATCCCACAGATACGCAGTATTTT. The V and J genes are TRBV7-2 and TRBJ2-3; D is unresolved. The CDR3 is made up of 13 amino acids. CDR1 is SGHTA and CDR2 is FQGNSA in the germline V gene. V gave up 2 bases and J gave up 2 bases, with 5 bases separating them. The complete variable domain, with remaining parts taken from reference TRBV7-2 and TRBJ2-3, reads GAGVSQSPSNKVTEKGKDVELRCDPISGHTALYWYRQSLGQGLEFLIYFQGNSAPDKSGLPSDRFSAERTGGSVSTLTIQRTQQEDSAVYLCASSLYPTDTQYFGPGTRLTVL.